This entry is about one TCR beta chain. This clone may be a read error of a much larger clone one base away. Within the sample, other DNA sequences also encode this same CDR3. The data are from a study of shared clonotypes between healthy human individuals. Some clones are missing from TCRdb's copy, which holds only in-frame ones; the method was immunoSEQ multiplex PCR. The data hold about 450,000 clones, with around 80% observed a single time. Trimming took 4 bases from V and 10 from J, leaving 14 bases between them. CDR1 is SQVTM, CDR2 ANQGSEA, per germline. The CDR3 sequence is 12 residues long. The sequence was collected from a middle-aged woman in good health. Some clones in this sample may be carry-over from other donors' samples. The chain employs TRBV29-1 and TRBJ2-1; D might be TRBD1 (5 bases). The sample taken for sequencing was PBMCs. CDR3 amino acids: CSVVQAGFEQFF. The CDR3 DNA follows: TGCAGCGTTGTACAGGCTGGCTTCGAGCAGTTCTTC.